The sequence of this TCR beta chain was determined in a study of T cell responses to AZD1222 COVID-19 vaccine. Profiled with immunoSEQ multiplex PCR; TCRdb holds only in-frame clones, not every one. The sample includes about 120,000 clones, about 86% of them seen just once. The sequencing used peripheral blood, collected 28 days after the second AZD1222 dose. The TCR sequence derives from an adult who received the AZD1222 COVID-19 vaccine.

In DNA, the CDR3 is TGCGCCAGCAGCCGGACACTCCAAGAGACCCAGTACTTC. Protein: CASSRTLQETQYF. The chain links TRBV5-1 to TRBJ2-5; the D gene is possibly TRBD1 (5 bases). Germline CDR1 SGHRS, CDR2 YFSETQ. The CDR3 consists of 13 residues. The germline V and J ends were trimmed by 4 bases and 1 base, with 8 bases remaining between them.